This section outlines one T cell receptor (beta chain) sequence together with its context. V was clipped by 7 bases and J by 3 bases, with 16 bases between them. CDR1 is SGHDT and CDR2 is YYEEEE in the germline V gene. The CDR3 has 14 residues. In the source study's methods: Scientists estimated how many nucleated cells there were by amplifying reference gene primers. Repertoires were generated with immunoSEQ multiplex PCR, while TCRdb's copy carries only in-frame clones and drops some. Clone size and the V and J calls come from that table; the DNA yielded D and trimming. Among 300,000 or so clones listed, approximately 86% were seen once. The sample comes from a study of blood T cell repertoires in COVID-19. At the level of the study: COVID-19 samples from acute and convalescent phases originated in the United States, Italy and Spain. From T cells, B-cell-depleted T cells, or PBMCs came the material, which was cDNA or gDNA.

The sequence was obtained from a man in his 70s with acute or convalescent COVID-19. What was sequenced was peripheral blood. The V and J genes are TRBV5-6 and TRBJ1-1; D not resolved. The CDR3: CASVRAGGYTEAFF. The CDR3 DNA is TGTGCCAGCGTGCGGGCAGGCGGCTACACTGAAGCTTTCTTT.